The rows below give T cell receptor beta chains drawn from one sample of a study of Graves' ophthalmopathy and Graves' hyperthyroidism. TCRdb re-derived calls from the multiplex PCR reads in MiXCR, one entry per CDR3 protein. The table has 360,000 or so distinct CDR3 sequences, 15% to 20% seen once. What was sequenced was peripheral blood. The receptor set was obtained from a woman under 30 with Graves' ophthalmopathy. CDR3s include the opening cysteine and the closing phenylalanine or tryptophan. D genes are given only for firm matches. Where a row states a size, it is once, few, many or the class of an expanded clone; other rows omit it.

v_gene	d_gene	abundance	j_gene	CDR3aa	CDR3nt
TRBV12-3/TRBV12-4	.	many	TRBJ2-2	CASSQIGDTGELFF	TGTGCCAGCAGTCAGATAGGTGACACCGGGGAGCTGTTTTTT
TRBV2	.	many	TRBJ1-2	CASSDKNYGYTF	TGTGCCAGCAGTGACAAAAACTATGGCTACACCTTC
TRBV28	.	.	TRBJ1-5	CASSSDTPAAPQHF	TGTGCCAGCAGTTCCGACACACCCGCGGCGCCCCAGCATTTT
TRBV9	TRBD1	many	TRBJ1-6	CASSASGQGNSPLHF	TGTGCCAGCAGCGCTTCCGGACAGGGAAATTCACCCCTCCACTTT
TRBV6-5	.	many	TRBJ1-2	CASSLAPTGKLNYGYTF	TGTGCCAGCAGTTTGGCCCCTACAGGGAAGCTCAACTATGGCTACACCTTC
TRBV19	.	many	TRBJ1-2	CASRFGPEYGYTF	TGTGCCAGTAGATTCGGGCCGGAGTATGGCTACACCTTC
TRBV19	TRBD1	many	TRBJ1-5	CASRADRGNQPQHF	TGTGCCAGTAGAGCGGACAGGGGGAACCAGCCCCAGCATTTT
TRBV12-3/TRBV12-4	.	.	TRBJ2-7	CASSRAPYEQYF	TGTGCCAGCAGTCGGGCGCCCTACGAGCAGTACTTC
TRBV6-5	.	many	TRBJ1-5	CASPKPGQGRFESNQPQHF	TGTGCCAGTCCTAAGCCGGGCCAGGGCAGGTTCGAAAGCAATCAGCCCCAGCATTTT
TRBV7-9	.	many	TRBJ2-5	CASSAPPGHLQETQYF	TGTGCCAGCAGCGCTCCTCCGGGACATCTACAAGAGACCCAGTACTTC
TRBV7-2	.	many	TRBJ2-5	CASSSRRTAETQYF	TGTGCCAGCAGCTCAAGGAGAACGGCTGAGACCCAGTACTTC
TRBV27	.	many	TRBJ2-7	CASSLSGQTTAYEQYF	TGTGCCAGCAGTTTATCTGGACAGACTACCGCCTACGAGCAGTACTTC
TRBV27	.	many	TRBJ2-5	CASSPRDSGETQYF	TGTGCCAGCAGTCCCCGGGACTCAGGGGAGACCCAGTACTTC
TRBV12-3/TRBV12-4	TRBD1	many	TRBJ1-2	CASSAYRGRYGYTF	TGTGCCAGCAGTGCCTACAGGGGGCGGTATGGCTACACCTTC
TRBV11-2	.	many	TRBJ2-3	CASSLGSGHTDTQYF	TGTGCCAGCAGCTTAGGTAGCGGCCACACAGATACGCAGTATTTT
TRBV2	.	many	TRBJ1-5	CASSGGGEVQPQHF	TGTGCCAGCAGTGGGGGGGGCGAAGTTCAGCCCCAGCATTTT
TRBV28	TRBD2	.	TRBJ2-5	CASTGGRMETQYF	TGTGCCAGCACGGGGGGGCGGATGGAGACCCAGTACTTC
TRBV28	.	.	TRBJ2-5	CASSGGTETQYF	TGTGCCAGCAGCGGAGGCACAGAGACCCAGTACTTC
TRBV5-1	.	few	TRBJ2-2	CASSLLSGSETGELFF	TGCGCCAGCAGCTTGCTCTCCGGGTCAGAAACCGGGGAGCTGTTTTTT
TRBV12-3/TRBV12-4	.	many	TRBJ2-5	CASRFQLTQETQYF	TGTGCCAGCAGGTTCCAACTAACCCAAGAGACCCAGTACTTC
TRBV20-1	TRBD2	many	TRBJ2-5	CSARDFLTSPLLETQYF	TGCAGTGCTAGAGATTTCTTGACTAGCCCCCTTCTAGAGACCCAGTACTTC
TRBV20-1	.	many	TRBJ1-3	CSARGTRRQNTIYF	TGCAGTGCCAGGGGAACCCGGCGGCAAAACACCATATATTTT
TRBV6-1	.	many	TRBJ2-5	CASSSPDIRGQETQYF	TGTGCCAGCAGCTCCCCGGACATTAGAGGCCAAGAGACCCAGTACTTC
TRBV10-3	.	many	TRBJ1-2	CAISGLPGDGYTF	TGTGCCATCAGTGGCCTCCCGGGCGACGGCTACACCTTC
TRBV6-2/TRBV6-3	.	many	TRBJ2-7	CASSQVTEQYF	TGTGCCAGCAGTCAAGTCACGGAGCAGTACTTC
TRBV5-1	TRBD2	once	TRBJ2-2	CASSLVVGGPNTGELFF	TGCGCCAGCAGCTTGGTAGTGGGAGGGCCCAACACCGGGGAGCTGTTTTTT
TRBV28	.	many	TRBJ2-5	CASSFGVEETQYF	TGTGCCAGCAGTTTCGGGGTGGAGGAGACCCAGTACTTC
TRBV29-1	TRBD1	many	TRBJ1-1	CSGRDRGEGTEAFF	TGCAGCGGCCGGGACAGGGGGGAAGGAACTGAAGCTTTCTTT
TRBV20-1	.	many	TRBJ1-6	CSASPPNSPLHF	TGCAGTGCTAGTCCCCCAAATTCACCCCTCCACTTT
TRBV7-9	.	few	TRBJ1-1	CASSSGWQGAEAFF	TGTGCCAGCAGCTCGGGATGGCAAGGGGCTGAAGCTTTCTTT